This passage covers 8 T cell receptor beta chains from one sample sequenced in a study of blood T cell repertoires in COVID-19. Repertoires were generated with immunoSEQ multiplex PCR, while TCRdb's copy carries only in-frame clones and drops some. The data show 100,000 or so clones, around 87% seen once. The specimen was peripheral blood. The receptors shown here come from a woman aged 80 or over with acute or convalescent COVID-19.

The J gene is TRBJ1-2, the V gene TRBV5-1, with TRBD1 matching 8 bases. The CDR3 extends over 12 amino acids. The J segment lost 6 bases and the V segment lost 3 bases, leaving 1 base of the junction unmatched. The germline gives CDR1 SGHRS, CDR2 YFSETQ. For the CDR3, the DNA is TGCGCCAGCAGCTCGGACAGGGATGGCTACACCTTC. Protein sequence: CASSSDRDGYTF.

V gene TRBV4-1 combines with J gene TRBJ1-2; TRBD1 matches at 8 bases. CDR3 length: 15 amino acids. Per the germline V gene, CDR1 is MGHRA and CDR2 is YSYEKL. With V trimmed by 3 bases and J by 8 bases, 11 bases remained unmatched. The CDR3 coding sequence is TGCGCCAGCAGCCAGCCCGGGACAGGCCAGCGGGGCTACACCTTC. This codes for CASSQPGTGQRGYTF.

The chain uses TRBV5-1 and TRBJ1-2, with 10 bases matching TRBD1. The CDR3 has 15 amino acids. V shed 3 bases and J 4 bases; nucleotides not matched to a gene: 6. In germline, CDR1 is SGHRS, CDR2 YFSETQ. CDR3 region: CASSSPGTGVYGYTF. Written as DNA, the CDR3 is TGCGCCAGCAGCTCACCCGGGACAGGGGTCTATGGCTACACCTTC.

The rearrangement joins TRBV7-8 to TRBJ1-4; TRBD1 aligns across 10 bases. Germline V gene data show CDR1 as SGHVS and CDR2 as FQNEAQ. The V and J ends lost 5 bases and 8 bases, in that order; junction bases with no gene match: 8. The CDR3 has 15 residues. DNA for the CDR3: TGTGCCAGCAGCCCCCGGGGGACAGGGGTCGAAAAACTGTTTTTT. Translating it yields CASSPRGTGVEKLFF.

This sequence joins TRBV28 and TRBJ2-1; tentative D call: TRBD2 (5 bases). CDR1 MDHEN and CDR2 SYDVKM come from the germline V gene. This CDR3 contains 15 residues. V was shortened by 5 bases and J by 0 bases, with 11 bases between the two germline ends. CDR3 region: CASSRDTSSYNEQFF. The CDR3, as DNA: TGTGCCAGCAGTCGGGATACCAGCTCCTACAATGAGCAGTTCTTC.

V is TRBV10-3 and J is TRBJ2-5; 8 bases map to TRBD1. Germline V gives CDR1 ENHRY, CDR2 SYGVKD. After removal of 6 bases from V and 5 bases from J, the junction contained 11 bases not matched to a gene. The CDR3 runs 15 residues. The CDR3 reads CAISSTDRVYETQYF. In nucleotides, the CDR3 is TGTGCCATCAGCTCCACGGACAGGGTTTACGAGACCCAGTACTTC.

This clone was picked up a small number of times. The chain has TRBV15 and TRBJ1-4; TRBD1 might be the D (6 bases). The CDR3 loop spans 17 amino acids. V lost 0 bases, J lost 8 bases, and 19 bases lay in between. CDR1 is LNHNV and CDR2 is YYDKDF in the germline V gene (reference sequence). This CDR3 reads CATSREGGAGRREKLFF. For the CDR3, the DNA is TGTGCCACCAGCAGAGAGGGGGGGGCAGGGAGACGAGAAAAACTGTTTTTT.

J is TRBJ2-7 and V is TRBV3-1 (or the pseudogene TRBV3-2), with 7 bases lining up with TRBD2. CDR1 is LGHDT and CDR2 is YNNKEL in the germline V gene (reference sequence). The CDR3 is 15 residues long. V gave up 1 base and J gave up 2 bases; unmatched junction bases: 5. This chain's CDR3 is CASSQAWTRAYEQYF. In DNA form, the CDR3 reads TGTGCCAGCAGCCAAGCGTGGACTAGGGCCTACGAGCAGTACTTC.